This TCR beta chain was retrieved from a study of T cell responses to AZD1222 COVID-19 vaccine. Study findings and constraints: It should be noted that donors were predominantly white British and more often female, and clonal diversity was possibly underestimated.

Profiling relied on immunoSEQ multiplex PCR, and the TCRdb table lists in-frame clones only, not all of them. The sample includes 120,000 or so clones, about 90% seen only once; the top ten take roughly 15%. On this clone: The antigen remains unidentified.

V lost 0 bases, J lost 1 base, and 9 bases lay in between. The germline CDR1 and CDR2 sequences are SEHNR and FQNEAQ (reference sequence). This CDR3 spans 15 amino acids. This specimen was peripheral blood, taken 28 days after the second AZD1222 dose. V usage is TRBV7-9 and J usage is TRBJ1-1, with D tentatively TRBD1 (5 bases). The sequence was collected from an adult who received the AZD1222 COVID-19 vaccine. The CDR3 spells CASSLAGRANTEAFF. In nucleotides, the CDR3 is TGTGCCAGCAGCTTAGCCGGCAGGGCGAACACTGAAGCTTTCTTT.